This T cell receptor (beta chain) was identified during a study of control samples from healthy donors and cancer patients (dated by TCRdb to the early 2020s). Library preparation was by the immunoSEQ multiplex PCR assay. TCRdb limited this immuneACCESS table to in-frame rearrangements with V and J called. A share of clones is missing; checked studies link under half to unresolved V genes, and the rest is unexplained. The sample table shows 130,000 to 150,000 clones, and about nine tenths are seen once. Roughly 3.2% of the sample goes to the ten largest clones. This clone showed up just once. The target of this receptor is not known. Base qualities were left out, and no much larger clone turns up one base away. V lost 0 bases and J lost 6 bases; the stretch between them is 4 bases long. Via the germline V gene (reference sequence), CDR1 is LGHDT and CDR2 YNNKEL. From its cysteine to its phenylalanine, the CDR3 spans 12 amino acids. The entry retains the CDR3 DNA only, 36 bases that are in frame from base 1.

The sequencing input was blood. This clonotype was sampled from a man in his thirties or forties in good health. Recombination linked TRBV3-1 (or the pseudogene TRBV3-2) to TRBJ2-3; the D gene assignment is ambiguous. The DNA sequence follows: TGTGCCAGCAGCCAAGATTTGGATACGCAGTATTTT. This is translated as CASSQDLDTQYF.